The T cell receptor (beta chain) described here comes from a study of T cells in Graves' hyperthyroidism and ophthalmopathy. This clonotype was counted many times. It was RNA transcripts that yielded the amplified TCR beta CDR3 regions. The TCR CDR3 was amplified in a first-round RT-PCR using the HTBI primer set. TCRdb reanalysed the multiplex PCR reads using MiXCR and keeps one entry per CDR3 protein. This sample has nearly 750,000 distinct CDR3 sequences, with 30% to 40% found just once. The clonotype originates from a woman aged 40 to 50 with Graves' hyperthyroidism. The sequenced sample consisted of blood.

CDR3 nucleotide sequence: TGTGCCAGCAGCCTCACAGGGGTCCGTAAGCAGTACTTC. Its translation: CASSLTGVRKQYF. This rearrangement joins TRBV7-2 to TRBJ2-7, with 7 bases fitting TRBD1. The CDR3 is 13 residues long. Germline assignment: CDR1 SGHTA and CDR2 FQGNSA. V dropped 5 bases and J dropped 8; count of bases not matched to a gene: 9.